Each of the 14 T cell receptor beta chains below was sequenced from the same sample in a study of shared clonotypes between healthy human individuals. The method was immunoSEQ multiplex PCR; TCRdb's version includes in-frame clones alone and lacks a portion of them. The table lists roughly 640,000 clones, around 97% of them singletons. The sequencing input was naive CD4+ T cells sorted from blood. Subset meaning: CD45RA+ positively selected. Receptor source: a woman aged 30 to 39 in good health.

This chain links TRBV6-5 with TRBJ2-7; weak D call: TRBD1 (5 bases). The CDR3 spans 15 residues. With 11 bases removed from V and 0 bases from J, the gap between germline ends came to 20 bases. Germline lookup yields CDR1 MNHEY and CDR2 SVGAGI. The CDR3 here is CAQSSRTSSSYEQYF. The CDR3, as DNA: TGTGCCCAATCCTCCCGGACATCGAGCTCCTACGAGCAGTACTTC.

This chain connects TRBV5-8 to TRBJ2-3; D gene uncertain. Germline V CDR1 and CDR2: SGHTS, YDEGEE. With 2 bases removed from V and 10 bases from J, the gap between germline ends came to 11 bases. This CDR3 contains 12 residues. This chain's CDR3 is CASSFLLWSQYF. For the CDR3, the DNA is TGTGCCAGCAGCTTTTTATTATGGTCGCAGTATTTT.

J is TRBJ1-5 and V is TRBV10-3; D call uncertain. Germline V gene lookup returns CDR1 ENHRY and CDR2 SYGVKD. This CDR3 is built from 15 residues. Deletions cut 4 bases from V and 1 base from J, with 11 bases between. This CDR3 is CAISVNGLSNQPQHF. The CDR3, as DNA: TGTGCCATCAGTGTAAACGGCTTAAGCAATCAGCCCCAGCATTTT.

This sequence joins TRBV27 and TRBJ1-5; 9 bases fit TRBD1. Germline CDR1 reads MNHEY; CDR2 reads SMNVEV (reference sequence). The CDR3 spans 17 residues. V dropped 6 bases and J dropped 2; count of bases not matched to a gene: 11. CDR3 region: CASRNRTGAGGNQPQHF. CDR3 in DNA: TGTGCCAGCAGGAATCGGACAGGGGCGGGGGGCAATCAGCCCCAGCATTTT.

This chain joins TRBV10-2 and TRBJ2-7; D assignment may be TRBD1 or TRBD2 (5 bases each). V was pared by 3 bases and J by 3 bases, with 12 bases between. CDR1 and CDR2 from the germline V gene are WSHSY and SAAADI. The CDR3 has 14 residues. The CDR3 here is CASSDQGRFYEQYF. The CDR3, as DNA: TGCGCCAGCAGTGATCAGGGACGGTTCTACGAGCAGTACTTC.

This rearrangement joins TRBV2 to TRBJ2-7, with a possible D match to TRBD1 (5 bases). The CDR3 loop spans 16 amino acids. Germline V gives CDR1 SNHLY, CDR2 FYNNEI. The V end was cut by 5 bases, the J end by 0 bases, with 17 bases between. CDR3 protein: CASSSPLRDSSYEQYF. Here the CDR3 DNA reads TGTGCCAGCAGTTCTCCTCTAAGAGACAGCTCCTACGAGCAGTACTTC.

V and J are TRBV6-1 and TRBJ2-7; tentatively, D is TRBD1 (6 bases). This CDR3 has 15 amino acids. Trimming left V 1 base short and J 4 bases short, with 14 bases between. The germline gives CDR1 MNHNS, CDR2 SASEGT. In DNA, the CDR3 is TGTGCCAGCAGTGAAGAAAGGCAGGGGAAGTACGAGCAGTACTTC. The encoded protein is CASSEERQGKYEQYF.

The chain has TRBV11-2 and TRBJ2-1; 7 nucleotides match TRBD2. Trimming at V came to 0 bases and at J to 6 bases, leaving 5 bases not matched to a gene. This CDR3 has 15 amino acids. Germline assignment: CDR1 SGHAT and CDR2 FQNNGV. The CDR3 region has the DNA TGTGCCAGCAGCTTAGACGTCCGCGGGGGCAATGAGCAGTTCTTC. Amino acids: CASSLDVRGGNEQFF.

This chain joins TRBV5-1 and TRBJ2-1; 10 nucleotides line up with TRBD2. J gave up 6 bases and V 6 bases, and 6 bases lay outside the gene matches. CDR3 length equals 14 residues. Germline V CDR1 and CDR2: SGHRS, YFSETQ. CDR3 protein: CASTLSSGSNEQFF. The CDR3 DNA follows: TGCGCCAGCACTCTGTCTAGCGGGAGCAATGAGCAGTTCTTC.

The genes are TRBV15 and TRBJ1-4; D ambiguous. The CDR3 sequence is 14 residues long. Trimming stripped 1 base from V and 4 bases from J, with 7 bases between. The germline gives CDR1 LNHNV, CDR2 YYDKDF (reference sequence). CDR3 bases: TGTGCCACCAGCAGAGTCGGGGTTAATGAAAAACTGTTTTTT. Translating it yields CATSRVGVNEKLFF.

The chain links TRBV28 to TRBJ1-2, with D possibly TRBD1 on 6 matching bases. This CDR3 contains 14 residues. Trimming left V 2 bases short and J 4 bases short, with 11 bases between. Germline CDR1 is MDHEN and CDR2 is SYDVKM. Here the CDR3 DNA reads TGTGCCAGCAGTTTAATCCCGGACAGCTATGGCTACACCTTC. This translates into CASSLIPDSYGYTF.

This clone was seen only once. This rearrangement joins TRBV5-8 to TRBJ2-3, with unresolved D. This CDR3 has 14 amino acids. Germline V gene lookup returns CDR1 SGHTS and CDR2 YDEGEE. Trimming shortened V by 0 bases and J by 2 bases, and 7 bases separated the two germline ends. The CDR3 DNA is TGTGCCAGCAGCTTGGGGAGATCCACAGATACGCAGTATTTT. Its protein is CASSLGRSTDTQYF.

The chain recombines TRBV5-1 with TRBJ1-3, with TRBD1 matching 7 bases. Germline assignment: CDR1 SGHRS and CDR2 YFSETQ. The CDR3 has 21 residues. Trimming cost V 4 bases and J 1 base; bases outside gene matches: 23. The CDR3 is CASSPRPRTINRGLSGNTIYF. The CDR3 DNA reads TGCGCCAGCAGCCCGCGTCCGCGTACAATTAACAGGGGATTGTCTGGAAACACCATATATTTT.

This chain links TRBV11-2 with TRBJ2-2, with a tentative D call TRBD2 (5 bases). The germline V gene has CDR1 SGHAT and CDR2 FQNNGV. This CDR3 contains 17 residues. V was trimmed by 1 base and J by 1 base, leaving 13 bases between them. CDR3 in amino acids: CASSLVGKPRNTGELFF. The CDR3 region has the DNA TGTGCCAGCAGCTTAGTCGGGAAACCTAGGAACACCGGGGAGCTGTTTTTT.